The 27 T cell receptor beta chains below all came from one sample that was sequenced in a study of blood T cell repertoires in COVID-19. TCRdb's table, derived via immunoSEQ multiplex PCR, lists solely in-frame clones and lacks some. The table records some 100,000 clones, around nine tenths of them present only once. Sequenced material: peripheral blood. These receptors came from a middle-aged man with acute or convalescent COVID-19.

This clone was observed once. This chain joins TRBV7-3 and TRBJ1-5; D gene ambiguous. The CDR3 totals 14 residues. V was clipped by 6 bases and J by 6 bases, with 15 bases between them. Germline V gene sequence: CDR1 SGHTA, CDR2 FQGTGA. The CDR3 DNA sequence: TGTGCCAGCAGTTTATGCCTCGGACTTCAGCCCCAGCATTTT. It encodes CASSLCLGLQPQHF. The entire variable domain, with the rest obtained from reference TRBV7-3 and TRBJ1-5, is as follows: GAGVSQTPSNKVTEKGKYVELRCDPISGHTALYWYRQSLGQGPEFLIYFQGTGAADDSGLPNDRFFAVRPEGSVSTLKIQRTERGDSAVYLCASSLCLGLQPQHFGDGTRLSIL.

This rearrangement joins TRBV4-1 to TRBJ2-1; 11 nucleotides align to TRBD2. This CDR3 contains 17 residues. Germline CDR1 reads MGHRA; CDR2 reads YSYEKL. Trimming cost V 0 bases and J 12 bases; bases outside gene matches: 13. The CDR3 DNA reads TGCGCCAGCAGCCAAGACCCGGGACTAGCGGAGTCCGTAGGGCAGTTCTTC. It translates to CASSQDPGLAESVGQFF.

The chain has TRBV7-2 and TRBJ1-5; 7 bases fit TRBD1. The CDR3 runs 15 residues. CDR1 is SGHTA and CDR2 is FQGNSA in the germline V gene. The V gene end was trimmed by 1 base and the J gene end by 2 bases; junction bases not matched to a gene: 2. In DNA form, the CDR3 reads TGTGCCAGCAGCTTAGACAGGGGTGGCAATCAGCCCCAGCATTTT. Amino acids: CASSLDRGGNQPQHF.

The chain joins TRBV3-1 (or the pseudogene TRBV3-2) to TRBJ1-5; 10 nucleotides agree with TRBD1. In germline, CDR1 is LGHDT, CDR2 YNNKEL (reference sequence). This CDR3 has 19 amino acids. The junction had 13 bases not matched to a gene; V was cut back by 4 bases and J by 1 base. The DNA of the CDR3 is TGTGCCAGCAGCCCCTATTCACCCGGGACAGGGGAAAGCAATCAGCCCCAGCATTTT. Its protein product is CASSPYSPGTGESNQPQHF.

CDR3 sequence reads: CASSSEGAGNTEAFF. CDR3 sequence (DNA): TGTGCCAGCAGCTCCGAGGGGGCTGGCAACACTGAAGCTTTCTTT. The rearrangement links TRBV11-2 to TRBJ1-1, with 7 bases lining up with TRBD1. This CDR3 region has 15 residues. V lost 4 bases, J lost 2 bases, and 7 bases stayed unmatched. Germline values: CDR1 SGHAT, CDR2 FQNNGV.

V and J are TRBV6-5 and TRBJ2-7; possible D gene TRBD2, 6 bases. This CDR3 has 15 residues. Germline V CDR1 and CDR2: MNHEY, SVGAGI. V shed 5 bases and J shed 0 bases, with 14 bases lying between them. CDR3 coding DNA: TGTGCCAGCAGTCCCGGGGGAGGAGGCTCCTACGAGCAGTACTTC. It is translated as CASSPGGGGSYEQYF.

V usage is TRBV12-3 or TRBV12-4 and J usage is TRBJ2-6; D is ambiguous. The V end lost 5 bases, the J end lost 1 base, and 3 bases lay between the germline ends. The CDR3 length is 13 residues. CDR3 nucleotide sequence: TGTGCCAGCAGTCCATCTGGGGCCAACGTCCTGACTTTC. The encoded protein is CASSPSGANVLTF.

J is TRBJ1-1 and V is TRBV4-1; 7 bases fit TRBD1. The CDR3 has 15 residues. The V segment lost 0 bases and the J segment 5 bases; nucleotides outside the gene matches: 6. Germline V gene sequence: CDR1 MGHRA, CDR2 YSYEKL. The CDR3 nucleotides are TGCGCCAGCAGCCAAGAAGAACAGGGGCGGACTGAAGCTTTCTTT. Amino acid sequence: CASSQEEQGRTEAFF.

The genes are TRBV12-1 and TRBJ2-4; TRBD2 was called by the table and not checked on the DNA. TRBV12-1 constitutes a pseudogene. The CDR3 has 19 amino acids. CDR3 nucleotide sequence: TGTGCCAGCAGCCCTAGGGGACTAGCGGGATATAAGGTCAAAAACATTCAGTACTTC. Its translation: CASSPRGLAGYKVKNIQYF.

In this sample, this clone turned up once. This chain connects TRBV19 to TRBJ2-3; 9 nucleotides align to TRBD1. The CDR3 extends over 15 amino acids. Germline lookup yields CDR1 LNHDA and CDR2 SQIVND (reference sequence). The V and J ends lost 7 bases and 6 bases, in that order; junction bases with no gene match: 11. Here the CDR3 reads CASTHLGQGRDTQYF. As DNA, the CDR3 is TGTGCCAGTACTCACTTAGGACAGGGGAGGGATACGCAGTATTTT.

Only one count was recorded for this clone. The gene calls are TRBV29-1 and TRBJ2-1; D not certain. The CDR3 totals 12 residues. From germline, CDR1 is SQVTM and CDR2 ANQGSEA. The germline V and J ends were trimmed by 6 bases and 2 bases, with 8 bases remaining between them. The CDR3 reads CSVSIPYNEQFF. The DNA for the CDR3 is TGCAGCGTCAGTATACCCTACAATGAGCAGTTCTTC.

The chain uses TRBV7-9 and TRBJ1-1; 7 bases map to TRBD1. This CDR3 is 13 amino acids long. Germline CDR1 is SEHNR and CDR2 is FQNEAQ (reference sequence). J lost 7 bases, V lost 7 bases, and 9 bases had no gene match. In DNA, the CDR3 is TGTGCCAGCACCGACAGGGTGCAAGGTGAAGCTTTCTTT. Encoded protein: CASTDRVQGEAFF. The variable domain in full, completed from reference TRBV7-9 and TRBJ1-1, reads DTGVSQNPRHKITKRGQNVTFRCDPISEHNRLYWYRQTLGQGPEFLTYFQNEAQLEKSRLLSDRFSAERPKGSFSTLEIQRTEQGDSAMYLCASTDRVQGEAFFGQGTRLTVV.

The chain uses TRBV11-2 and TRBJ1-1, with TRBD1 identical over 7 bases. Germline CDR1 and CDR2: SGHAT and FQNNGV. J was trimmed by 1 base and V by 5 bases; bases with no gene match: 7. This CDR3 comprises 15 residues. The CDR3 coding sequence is TGTGCCAGCAGCATGCACGGGACAGCGAACACTGAAGCTTTCTTT. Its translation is CASSMHGTANTEAFF.

The CDR3 bases are TGTGCCAGCAGCACGCGGGACAGGAGGGATTATGGCTACACCTTC. Translation gives CASSTRDRRDYGYTF. This chain joins TRBV5-5 and TRBJ1-2; 8 bases match TRBD1. The V and J ends lost 4 bases and 5 bases, in that order; junction bases with no gene match: 10. The CDR3 covers 15 residues. Germline V gene sequence: CDR1 SGHKS, CDR2 YYEKEE (reference sequence).

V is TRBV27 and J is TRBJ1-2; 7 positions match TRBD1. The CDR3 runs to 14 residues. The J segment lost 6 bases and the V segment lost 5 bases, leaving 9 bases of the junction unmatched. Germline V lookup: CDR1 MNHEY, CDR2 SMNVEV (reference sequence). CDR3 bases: TGTGCCAGCAGTAGCCGGGACAGCGTTCATGGCTACACCTTC. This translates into CASSSRDSVHGYTF.

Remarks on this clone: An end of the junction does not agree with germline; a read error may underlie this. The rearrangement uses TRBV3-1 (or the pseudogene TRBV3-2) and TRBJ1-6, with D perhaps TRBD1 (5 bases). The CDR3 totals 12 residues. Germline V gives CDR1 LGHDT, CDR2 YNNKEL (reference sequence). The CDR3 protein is CASSQWTRQLTF. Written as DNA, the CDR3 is TGTGCCAGCAGCCAATGGACTAGACAGTTAACCTTT.

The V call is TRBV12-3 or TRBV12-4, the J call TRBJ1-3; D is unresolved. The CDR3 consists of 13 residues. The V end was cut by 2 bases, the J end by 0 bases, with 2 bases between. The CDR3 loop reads CASSLYSGNTIYF. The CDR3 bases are TGTGCCAGCAGTTTATACTCTGGAAACACCATATATTTT.

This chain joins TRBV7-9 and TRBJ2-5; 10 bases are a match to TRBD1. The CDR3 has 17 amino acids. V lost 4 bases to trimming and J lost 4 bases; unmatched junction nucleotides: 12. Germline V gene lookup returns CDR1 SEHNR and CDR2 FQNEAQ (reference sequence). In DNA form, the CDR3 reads TGTGCCAGCAGCTCGCCCGGACAGGGGGTCTTTAGAGAGACCCAGTACTTC. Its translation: CASSSPGQGVFRETQYF.

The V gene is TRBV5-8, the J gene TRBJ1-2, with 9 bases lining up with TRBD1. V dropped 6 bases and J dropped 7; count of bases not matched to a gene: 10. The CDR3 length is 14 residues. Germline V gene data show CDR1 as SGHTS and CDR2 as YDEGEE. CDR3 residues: CASTPRTGVLGYTF. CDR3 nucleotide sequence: TGTGCCAGCACCCCCCGGACAGGGGTTCTTGGCTACACCTTC. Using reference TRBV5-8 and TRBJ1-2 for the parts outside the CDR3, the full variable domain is EAGVTQSPTHLIKTRGQQATLRCSPISGHTSVYWYQQALGLGLQFLLWYDEGEERNRGNFPPRFSGRQFPNYSSELNVNALELEDSALYLCASTPRTGVLGYTFGSGTRLTVV.

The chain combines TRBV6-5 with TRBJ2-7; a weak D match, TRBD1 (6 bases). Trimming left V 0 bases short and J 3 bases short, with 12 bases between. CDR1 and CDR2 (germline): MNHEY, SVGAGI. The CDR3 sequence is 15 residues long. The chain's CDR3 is CASSYSDRRYYEQYF. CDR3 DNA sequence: TGTGCCAGCAGTTACTCCGACAGGAGATACTACGAGCAGTACTTC.

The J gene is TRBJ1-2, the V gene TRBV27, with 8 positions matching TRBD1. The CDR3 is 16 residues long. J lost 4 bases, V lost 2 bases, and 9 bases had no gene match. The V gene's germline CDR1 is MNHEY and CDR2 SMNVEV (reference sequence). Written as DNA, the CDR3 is TGTGCCAGCAGTTTAAAAGGACAGGGATATGGCTATGGCTACACCTTC. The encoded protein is CASSLKGQGYGYGYTF.

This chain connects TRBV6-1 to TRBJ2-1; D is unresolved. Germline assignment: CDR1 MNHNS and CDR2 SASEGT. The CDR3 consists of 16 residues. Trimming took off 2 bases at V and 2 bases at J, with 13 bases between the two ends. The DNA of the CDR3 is TGTGCCAGCAGTGAATCGTTTCGTGGGCCCTACAATGAGCAGTTCTTC. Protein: CASSESFRGPYNEQFF.

For the CDR3, the DNA is TGTGCCAGCAGTGAACCGGGACTAGCGGGGGGCACGCAGTATTTT. Translated, it gives CASSEPGLAGGTQYF. The rearrangement links TRBV25-1 to TRBJ2-3, with TRBD2 matching 15 bases. There are 15 residues in the CDR3. Unmatched junction bases numbered 3, after V lost 2 bases and J lost 9 bases. The germline V gene encodes CDR1 MGHDK and CDR2 SYGVNS.

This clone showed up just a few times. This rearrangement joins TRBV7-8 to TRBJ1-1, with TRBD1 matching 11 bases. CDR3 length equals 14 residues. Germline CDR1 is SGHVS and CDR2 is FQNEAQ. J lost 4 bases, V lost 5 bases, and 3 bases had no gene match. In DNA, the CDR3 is TGTGCCAGCAGCCTAGGACAGGGGGCCACTGAAGCTTTCTTT. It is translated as CASSLGQGATEAFF.

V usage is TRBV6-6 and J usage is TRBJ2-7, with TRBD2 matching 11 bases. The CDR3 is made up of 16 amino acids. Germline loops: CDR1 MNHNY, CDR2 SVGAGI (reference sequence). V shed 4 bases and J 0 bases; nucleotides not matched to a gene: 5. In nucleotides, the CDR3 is TGTGCCAGCAGTTTTACCGGGACTAGCGGCTCCTACGAGCAGTACTTC. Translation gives CASSFTGTSGSYEQYF.

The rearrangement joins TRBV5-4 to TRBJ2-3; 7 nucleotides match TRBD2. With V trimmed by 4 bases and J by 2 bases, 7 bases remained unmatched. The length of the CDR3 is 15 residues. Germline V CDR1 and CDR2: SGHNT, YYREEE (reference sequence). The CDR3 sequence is CASSPPGTNTDTQYF. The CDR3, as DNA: TGTGCCAGCAGCCCCCCCGGGACTAACACAGATACGCAGTATTTT.

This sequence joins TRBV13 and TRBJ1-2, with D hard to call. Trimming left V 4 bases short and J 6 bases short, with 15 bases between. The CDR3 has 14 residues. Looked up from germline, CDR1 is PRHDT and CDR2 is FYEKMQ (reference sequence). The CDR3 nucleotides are TGTGCCAGCAGCTCCAACGGAGCCTTGGATGGCTACACCTTC. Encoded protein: CASSSNGALDGYTF.